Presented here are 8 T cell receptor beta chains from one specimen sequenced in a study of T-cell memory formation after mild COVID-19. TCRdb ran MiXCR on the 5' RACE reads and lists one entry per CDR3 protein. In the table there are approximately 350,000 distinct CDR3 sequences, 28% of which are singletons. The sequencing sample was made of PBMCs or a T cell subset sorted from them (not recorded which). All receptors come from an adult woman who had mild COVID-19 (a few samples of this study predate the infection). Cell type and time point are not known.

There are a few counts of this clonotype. This CDR3 is CASRSTGSFYNEQFF. CDR3 DNA: TGTGCCAGCCGATCGACAGGCTCCTTCTACAATGAGCAGTTCTTC. The rearrangement joins TRBV2 to TRBJ2-1; TRBD1 is a possible D gene (6 bases). Germline CDR1 reads SNHLY; CDR2 reads FYNNEI. This CDR3 is 15 amino acids long. Trimming took off 8 bases at V and 3 bases at J, with 17 bases between the two ends.

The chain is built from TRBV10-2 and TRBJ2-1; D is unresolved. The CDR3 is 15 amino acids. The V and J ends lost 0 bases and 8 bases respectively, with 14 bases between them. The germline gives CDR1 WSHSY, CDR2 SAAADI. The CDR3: CASSESSAQADEQFF. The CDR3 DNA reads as TGCGCCAGCAGTGAGTCCTCTGCCCAGGCGGATGAGCAGTTCTTC.

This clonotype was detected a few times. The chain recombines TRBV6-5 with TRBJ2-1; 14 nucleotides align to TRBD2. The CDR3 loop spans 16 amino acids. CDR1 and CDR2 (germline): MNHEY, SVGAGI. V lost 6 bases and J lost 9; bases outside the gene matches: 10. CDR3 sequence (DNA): TGTGCCAGCAGCCGGGGACTAGCGGGAGTTAGTGGTGAGCAGTTCTTC. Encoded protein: CASSRGLAGVSGEQFF.

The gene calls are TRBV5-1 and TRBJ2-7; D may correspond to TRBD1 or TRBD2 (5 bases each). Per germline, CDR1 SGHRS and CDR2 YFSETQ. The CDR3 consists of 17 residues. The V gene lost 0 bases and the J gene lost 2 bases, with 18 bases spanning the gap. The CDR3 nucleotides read TGCGCCAGCAGCTTGGGACTTTCGGGACGGAGCACCTACGAGCAGTACTTC. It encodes CASSLGLSGRSTYEQYF.

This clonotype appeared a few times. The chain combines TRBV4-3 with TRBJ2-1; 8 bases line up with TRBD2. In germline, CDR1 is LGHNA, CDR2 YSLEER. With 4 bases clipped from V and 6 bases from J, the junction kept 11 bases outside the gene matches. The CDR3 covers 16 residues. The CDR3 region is CASSRTRGTSLNEQFF. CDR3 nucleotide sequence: TGCGCCAGCAGCCGAACACGGGGGACTAGTCTCAATGAGCAGTTCTTC.

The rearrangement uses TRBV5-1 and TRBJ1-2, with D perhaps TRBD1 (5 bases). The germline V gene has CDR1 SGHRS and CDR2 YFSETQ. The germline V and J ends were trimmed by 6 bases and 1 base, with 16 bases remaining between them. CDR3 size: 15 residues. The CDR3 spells CASTPWEGINYGYTF. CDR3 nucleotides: TGCGCCAGCACCCCATGGGAGGGGATTAACTATGGCTACACCTTC.

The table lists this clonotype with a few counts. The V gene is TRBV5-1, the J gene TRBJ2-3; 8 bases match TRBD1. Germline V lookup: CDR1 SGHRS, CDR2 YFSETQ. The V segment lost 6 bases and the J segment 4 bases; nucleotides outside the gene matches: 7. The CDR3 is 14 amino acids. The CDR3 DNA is TGCGCCAGCACCAACAGGGGGTCCGCAGATACGCAGTATTTT. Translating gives CASTNRGSADTQYF.

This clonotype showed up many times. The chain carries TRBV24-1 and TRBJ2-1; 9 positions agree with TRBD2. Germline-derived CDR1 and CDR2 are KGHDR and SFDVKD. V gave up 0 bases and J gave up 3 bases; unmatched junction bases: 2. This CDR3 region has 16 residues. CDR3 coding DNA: TGTGCCACCAGTGATTTGACTAGCGGGCACTACAATGAGCAGTTCTTC. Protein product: CATSDLTSGHYNEQFF.